The clone carrying this T cell receptor (beta chain) was observed a single time. The germline CDR1 and CDR2 sequences are SGDLS and YYNGEE. V lost 1 base and J 2 bases, leaving 15 bases between the germline ends. The CDR3 length is 16 residues. The data stem from a study of T cell changes during pregnancy in multiple sclerosis. Assay: immunoSEQ multiplex PCR; the TCRdb copy retains only in-frame clones and omits some. The profile shows about 38,000 clones, 91% of them singletons. The sequence came from a female donor with multiple sclerosis, enrolled in a pregnancy study. This rearrangement joins TRBV9 to TRBJ1-1, with a possible D match to TRBD1 (6 bases). This sample comprised CD8+ T cells from peripheral blood mononuclear cells, obtained in the second trimester of pregnancy. As DNA, the CDR3 is TGTGCCAGCAGCGTATACCGGGACATTGAAAACACTGAAGCTTTCTTT. As protein: CASSVYRDIENTEAFF.